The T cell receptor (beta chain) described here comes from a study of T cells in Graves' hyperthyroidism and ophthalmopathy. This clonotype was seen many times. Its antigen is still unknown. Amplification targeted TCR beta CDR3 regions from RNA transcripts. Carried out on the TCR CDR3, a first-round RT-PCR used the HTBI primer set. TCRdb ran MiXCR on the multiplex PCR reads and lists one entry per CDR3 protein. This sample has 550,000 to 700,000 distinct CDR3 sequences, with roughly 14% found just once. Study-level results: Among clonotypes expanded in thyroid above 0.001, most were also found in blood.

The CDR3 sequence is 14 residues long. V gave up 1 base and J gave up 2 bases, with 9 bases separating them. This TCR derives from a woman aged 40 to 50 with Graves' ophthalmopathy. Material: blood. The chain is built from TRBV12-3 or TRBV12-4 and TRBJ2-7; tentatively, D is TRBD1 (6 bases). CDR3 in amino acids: CASSLGDKTYEQYF. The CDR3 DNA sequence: TGTGCCAGCAGTTTAGGGGACAAGACCTACGAGCAGTACTTC.